Described below is a single T cell receptor beta chain sequence and its context. Antigen unknown. The data derive from a study of T cells in Graves' hyperthyroidism and ophthalmopathy. Researchers took RNA transcripts and amplified the TCR beta CDR3 regions from them. RT-PCR in the first round (using the HTBI primer set) targeted the TCR CDR3. Each CDR3 protein is one row after TCRdb ran MiXCR on the multiplex PCR reads. Altogether under 350,000 distinct CDR3 sequences are present, over 15% being singletons, with the ten largest covering approximately 60%. The CDR3 has 13 residues. With 5 bases removed from V and 2 bases from J, the gap between germline ends came to 9 bases. CDR1 is LNHDA and CDR2 is SQIVND in the germline V gene (reference sequence). From approximately 9.5 ml of fresh peripheral blood, PBMCs were isolated. Findings and caveats of the study: With a median lead of approximately six months before onset, the model predicted ophthalmopathy. Most clonotypes expanded in the thyroid (above 0.001) were also present in blood.

This sequence was found in a woman aged 55 to 70 with Graves' ophthalmopathy. The chain links TRBV19 to TRBJ2-5; D is uncertain. The sequencing sample was made of blood. The CDR3: CASSDTGQETQYF. The DNA of the CDR3 is TGTGCCAGTAGTGATACCGGGCAAGAGACCCAGTACTTC. Filled out from reference TRBV19 and TRBJ2-5, the complete variable domain reads DGGITQSPKYLFRKEGQNVTLSCEQNLNHDAMYWYRQDPGQGLRLIYYSQIVNDFQKGDIAEGYSVSREKKESFPLTVTSAQKNPTAFYLCASSDTGQETQYFGPGTRLLVL.